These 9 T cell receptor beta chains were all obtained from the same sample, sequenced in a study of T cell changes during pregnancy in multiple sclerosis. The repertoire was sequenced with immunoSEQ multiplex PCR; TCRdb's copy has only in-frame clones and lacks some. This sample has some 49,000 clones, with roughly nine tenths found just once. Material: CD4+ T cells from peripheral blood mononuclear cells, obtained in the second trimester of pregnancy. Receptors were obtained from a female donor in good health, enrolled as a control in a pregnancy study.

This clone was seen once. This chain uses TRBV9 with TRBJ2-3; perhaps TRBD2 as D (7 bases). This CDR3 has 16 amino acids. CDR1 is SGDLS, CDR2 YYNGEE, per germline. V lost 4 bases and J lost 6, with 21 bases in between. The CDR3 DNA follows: TGTGCCAGCAGCTCCCGGGGGGCCCTTCCGGTGGATACGCAGTATTTT. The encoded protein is CASSSRGALPVDTQYF.

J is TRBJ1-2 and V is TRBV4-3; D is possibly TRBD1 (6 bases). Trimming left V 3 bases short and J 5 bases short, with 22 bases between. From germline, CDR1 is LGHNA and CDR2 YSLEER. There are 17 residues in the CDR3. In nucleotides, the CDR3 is TGCGCCAGCAGCCAGGGGAATAGACAGGAAGGGGTTTATGGCTACACCTTC. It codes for CASSQGNRQEGVYGYTF.

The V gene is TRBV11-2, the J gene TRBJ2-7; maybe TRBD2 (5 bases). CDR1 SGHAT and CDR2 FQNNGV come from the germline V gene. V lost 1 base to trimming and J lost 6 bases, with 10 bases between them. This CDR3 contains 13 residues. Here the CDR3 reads CASSLGAAGEQYF. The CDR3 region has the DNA TGTGCCAGCAGCTTAGGAGCTGCGGGCGAGCAGTACTTC.

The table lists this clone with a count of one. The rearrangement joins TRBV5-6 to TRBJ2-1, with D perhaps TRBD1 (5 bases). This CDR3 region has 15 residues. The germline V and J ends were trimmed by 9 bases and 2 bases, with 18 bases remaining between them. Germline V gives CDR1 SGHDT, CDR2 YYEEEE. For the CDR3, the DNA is TGTGCCACCCTGCGGTCGACAGACCCCTACAATGAGCAGTTCTTC. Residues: CATLRSTDPYNEQFF.

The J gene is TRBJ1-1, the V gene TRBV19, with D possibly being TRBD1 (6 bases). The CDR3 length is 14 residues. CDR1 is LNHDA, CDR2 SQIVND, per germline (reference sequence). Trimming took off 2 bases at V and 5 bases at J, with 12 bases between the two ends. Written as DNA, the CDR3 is TGTGCCAGTAGTATAAATAACAGGGATACTGAAGCTTTCTTT. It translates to CASSINNRDTEAFF. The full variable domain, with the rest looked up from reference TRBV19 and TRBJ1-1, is DGGITQSPKYLFRKEGQNVTLSCEQNLNHDAMYWYRQDPGQGLRLIYYSQIVNDFQKGDIAEGYSVSREKKESFPLTVTSAQKNPTAFYLCASSINNRDTEAFFGQGTRLTVV.

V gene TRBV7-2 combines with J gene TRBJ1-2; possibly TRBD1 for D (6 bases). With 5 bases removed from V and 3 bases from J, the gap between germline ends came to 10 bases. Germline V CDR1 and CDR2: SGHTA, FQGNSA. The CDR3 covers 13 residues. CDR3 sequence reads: CASSAQGYYGYTF. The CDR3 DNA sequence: TGTGCCAGCAGCGCACAGGGTTACTATGGCTACACCTTC.

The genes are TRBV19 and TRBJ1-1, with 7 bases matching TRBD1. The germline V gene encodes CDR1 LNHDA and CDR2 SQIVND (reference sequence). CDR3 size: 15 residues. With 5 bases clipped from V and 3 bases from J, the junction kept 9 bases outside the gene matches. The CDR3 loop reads CASSGGRTGDTEAFF. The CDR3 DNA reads TGTGCCAGTAGTGGGGGCAGGACAGGTGACACTGAAGCTTTCTTT.

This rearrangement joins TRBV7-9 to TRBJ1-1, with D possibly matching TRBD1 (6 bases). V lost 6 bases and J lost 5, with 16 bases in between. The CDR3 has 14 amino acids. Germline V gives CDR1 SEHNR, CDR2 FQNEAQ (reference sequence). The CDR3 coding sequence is TGTGCCAGCAGATACAGGGAACTGGGGACTGAAGCTTTCTTT. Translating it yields CASRYRELGTEAFF. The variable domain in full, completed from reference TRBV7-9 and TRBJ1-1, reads DTGVSQNPRHKITKRGQNVTFRCDPISEHNRLYWYRQTLGQGPEFLTYFQNEAQLEKSRLLSDRFSAERPKGSFSTLEIQRTEQGDSAMYLCASRYRELGTEAFFGQGTRLTVV.

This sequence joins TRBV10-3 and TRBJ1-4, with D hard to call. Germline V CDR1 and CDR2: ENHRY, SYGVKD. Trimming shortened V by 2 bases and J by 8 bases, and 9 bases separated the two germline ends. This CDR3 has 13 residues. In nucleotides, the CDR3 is TGTGCCATCAGTGAGGGTACAGAGGAAAAACTGTTTTTT. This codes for CAISEGTEEKLFF.